These 14 T cell receptor beta chains originate from one sample sequenced in a study of blood T cell repertoires in COVID-19. Method: immunoSEQ multiplex PCR; TCRdb's copy keeps in-frame clones and lacks some. Here the sample spans roughly 69,000 clones, about 84% being singletons. Sequences were obtained from peripheral blood. The receptors derive from a man aged 45-60 years with COVID-19, enrolled during active disease.

The gene calls are TRBV5-4 and TRBJ2-3; 10 bases line up with TRBD2. The V gene's germline CDR1 is SGHNT and CDR2 YYREEE (reference sequence). Losses at the gene ends were 4 bases for V and 2 bases for J; bases not matched to a gene: 10. This CDR3 has 17 residues. The CDR3 nucleotides are TGTGCCAGCAGCCTCGGGGCTAGCGGGGGATTCACAGATACGCAGTATTTT. Amino acid sequence: CASSLGASGGFTDTQYF.

The gene calls are TRBV19 and TRBJ2-7; D is possibly TRBD2 (5 bases). CDR3 length: 16 residues. Germline V lookup: CDR1 LNHDA, CDR2 SQIVND (reference sequence). Trimming removed 0 bases from V and 4 bases from J, with 16 bases in between. Here the CDR3 reads CASSIEDASGLYEQYF. As DNA, the CDR3 is TGTGCCAGTAGTATAGAGGACGCCAGCGGCTTATACGAGCAGTACTTC.

In regard to this clone: Sequence at one end of the junction differs from germline and may be a read error. The chain is built from TRBV7-2 and TRBJ2-7; maybe TRBD1 (6 bases). The CDR3 extends over 12 amino acids. Germline V gives CDR1 SGHTA, CDR2 FQGNSA. Here the CDR3 DNA reads TGTGCCAGCAGCTCCTCAGGGGCCTTAATTCTCTTC. Translated, it gives CASSSSGALILF.

This clone has only a few counts. The chain carries TRBV25-1 and TRBJ2-7; TRBD2 is a possible D gene (7 bases). This CDR3 region has 14 residues. The V end was cut by 8 bases, the J end by 2 bases, with 16 bases between. CDR1 is MGHDK and CDR2 is SYGVNS in the germline V gene. The CDR3 spells CASGWEGGPYEQYF. The CDR3, as DNA: TGTGCCAGCGGCTGGGAGGGGGGGCCCTACGAGCAGTACTTC.

This chain joins TRBV3-1 (or the pseudogene TRBV3-2) and TRBJ1-4, with D maybe TRBD1 (5 bases). Per the germline V gene, CDR1 is LGHDT and CDR2 is YNNKEL (reference sequence). V lost 2 bases, J lost 0 bases, and 10 bases lay in between. CDR3 length: 16 residues. The DNA for the CDR3 is TGTGCCAGCAGCCAACAGTGGGGCGCAACTAATGAAAAACTGTTTTTT. This gives the protein CASSQQWGATNEKLFF.

This clone was seen only a few times. The chain joins TRBV3-1 (or the pseudogene TRBV3-2) to TRBJ1-1; 8 bases agree with TRBD1. V was pared by 0 bases and J by 5 bases, with 5 bases of the junction left unmatched. The CDR3 totals 15 residues. Germline CDR1 LGHDT, CDR2 YNNKEL (reference sequence). The DNA for the CDR3 is TGTGCCAGCAGCCAAGAAGCAGGGGGCTCAACTGAAGCTTTCTTT. Translated: CASSQEAGGSTEAFF.

A single count supports this clone. The chain employs TRBV10-1 and TRBJ1-2; no definite D call. The germline V and J ends were trimmed by 5 bases and 0 bases, with 7 bases remaining between them. The germline gives CDR1 WNHNN, CDR2 SYGVQD (reference sequence). This CDR3 has 13 residues. The CDR3 coding sequence is TGCGCCAGCAGTCCGCAGGCTAACTATGGCTACACCTTC. Its protein product is CASSPQANYGYTF.

The V and J genes are TRBV5-1 and TRBJ1-1, with D unclear. Germline V gene lookup returns CDR1 SGHRS and CDR2 YFSETQ. There are 11 residues in the CDR3. V was pared by 4 bases and J by 7 bases, with 8 bases between. The CDR3 coding sequence is TGCGCCAGCAGCGGAGGTGATGAAGCTTTCTTT. Its translation is CASSGGDEAFF.

This clone was detected only once. This rearrangement joins TRBV2 to TRBJ1-1; weak D call: TRBD1 (6 bases). The germline CDR1 and CDR2 sequences are SNHLY and FYNNEI. The ends were cut back, 2 bases at V and 2 bases at J, with 12 bases in the middle. The CDR3 is 15 residues long. The CDR3 DNA reads as TGTGCCAGCAGTGAACTGGGGGCCGGTAACACTGAAGCTTTCTTT. Translated: CASSELGAGNTEAFF.

The V and J genes are TRBV19 and TRBJ2-3; the match to TRBD2 covers 12 bases. V was clipped by 8 bases and J by 7 bases; unmatched bases: 13. The CDR3 consists of 16 residues. Germline V gene data show CDR1 as LNHDA and CDR2 as SQIVND (reference sequence). CDR3 region: CASSASGGGSVYTQYF. The CDR3 region has the DNA TGTGCCAGTTCAGCTAGCGGGGGGGGTTCGGTATATACGCAGTATTTT.

V usage is TRBV13 and J usage is TRBJ1-1; D remains unclear. CDR1 and CDR2 (germline): PRHDT, FYEKMQ (reference sequence). Trimming stripped 8 bases from V and 0 bases from J, with 13 bases between. The CDR3 sequence is 14 residues long. CDR3: CASLRSDMNTEAFF. The CDR3 nucleotides are TGTGCCAGCTTACGTTCCGACATGAACACTGAAGCTTTCTTT.

The chain recombines TRBV6-2 or TRBV6-3 with TRBJ1-5; D unresolved. The V end was cut by 5 bases, the J end by 3 bases, with 11 bases between. Per the germline V gene, CDR1 is MNHEY and CDR2 is SVGEGT. The CDR3 runs 14 residues. The CDR3 loop reads CASSKIDTNQPQHF. In DNA form, the CDR3 reads TGTGCCAGCAGTAAAATAGACACCAATCAGCCCCAGCATTTT.

This chain links TRBV19 with TRBJ1-4, with 7 bases that match TRBD1. J was trimmed by 10 bases and V by 6 bases; bases with no gene match: 14. The CDR3 contains 15 residues. Germline lookup yields CDR1 LNHDA and CDR2 SQIVND (reference sequence). This chain's CDR3 is CASRAPGGNSAKLFF. CDR3 sequence (DNA): TGTGCCAGTAGGGCCCCAGGGGGGAATTCCGCAAAACTGTTTTTT.

V gene TRBV11-2 combines with J gene TRBJ2-3, with a weak D call TRBD2 (6 bases). V lost 0 bases and J lost 6, with 22 bases in between. Germline V CDR1 and CDR2: SGHAT, FQNNGV. The CDR3 runs to 18 residues. In nucleotides, the CDR3 is TGTGCCAGCAGCTTAGAACTATACGGGACTGGTTCTGTTGATACGCAGTATTTT. This encodes CASSLELYGTGSVDTQYF.